This T cell receptor (beta chain) was captured in a study of early T cells in non-severe SARS-CoV-2 infection. Study background: Alpha and beta chains were unpaired, from unsorted whole-blood bulk RNA. Whole-study results and caveats: Using VDJdb, the matching emphasized anti-spike CD8 responses while missing private and CD4 specificities.

Trimming cost V 6 bases and J 2 bases, with 17 bases left between them. In germline, CDR1 is MDHEN, CDR2 SYDVKM. This CDR3 has 15 amino acids. The sample holds many counts of this clonotype. Its cognate antigen is unknown. Unique molecular identifiers were added to individual cDNA molecules. Via MiXCR, TCRdb re-called the 5' RACE reads, giving one row per CDR3 protein. The sample records tens of thousands of distinct CDR3 sequences, 5% to 6.5% being singletons. Sequencing used whole blood. The V gene is TRBV28, the J gene TRBJ2-7, with a weak D call TRBD2 (6 bases). The clonotype was recovered from an adult who was a healthcare worker with PCR-confirmed SARS-CoV-2 infection or an uninfected control (not recorded which). The CDR3 DNA sequence: TGTGCCAGCAGGGGGACTCAGGGTTACACCTACGAGCAGTACTTC. It yields the protein CASRGTQGYTYEQYF.